The 11 T cell receptor beta chains given below trace back to one sample, sequenced in a study of blood T cell repertoires in COVID-19. Sequenced by immunoSEQ multiplex PCR; TCRdb stores in-frame clones only, minus some. The top ten clones hold 5.1% of a sample with about 90,000 clones, approximately 90% of them seen once. The sample comprised peripheral blood. The source of these receptors is a man aged 50 to 60 with acute or convalescent COVID-19.

This clone appeared a few times. The chain uses TRBV2 and TRBJ2-2, with a possible D match to TRBD2 (5 bases). The CDR3 spans 13 residues. Germline CDR1 and CDR2: SNHLY and FYNNEI. Deletions cut 8 bases from V and 7 bases from J, with 14 bases between. Here the CDR3 reads CASSTNRDGELFF. For the CDR3, the DNA is TGTGCCAGCTCGACTAATCGTGACGGGGAGCTGTTTTTT.

The V gene is TRBV11-2, the J gene TRBJ1-1, with 9 bases identical to TRBD1. Looked up from germline, CDR1 is SGHAT and CDR2 is FQNNGV. V shed 4 bases, J shed 4 bases, and the junction held 7 bases outside the gene matches. There are 15 residues in the CDR3. CDR3 nucleotide sequence: TGTGCCAGCAGCTCCCAAGGGACAGGGAGCACTGAAGCTTTCTTT. Its translation: CASSSQGTGSTEAFF.

The chain has TRBV19 and TRBJ2-1; no clear D gene. V was trimmed by 2 bases and J by 1 base, leaving 6 bases between them. This CDR3 is built from 14 residues. Germline lookup yields CDR1 LNHDA and CDR2 SQIVND (reference sequence). CDR3 sequence: CASSIQVSYNEQFF. CDR3 coding DNA: TGTGCCAGTAGTATACAGGTTTCCTACAATGAGCAGTTCTTC.

This clone is a singleton in its sample. V is TRBV19 and J is TRBJ1-1, with 12 bases fitting TRBD1. V shed 3 bases and J 5 bases; nucleotides not matched to a gene: 7. CDR3 length: 16 residues. Germline V gives CDR1 LNHDA, CDR2 SQIVND (reference sequence). The CDR3 loop is CASSMDPGQGATEAFF. For the CDR3, the DNA is TGTGCCAGTAGTATGGATCCGGGACAGGGGGCGACTGAAGCTTTCTTT.

V is TRBV6-4 and J is TRBJ2-1; the match to TRBD1 covers 7 bases. The junction had 14 bases not matched to a gene; V was cut back by 6 bases and J by 15 bases. The CDR3 is 13 residues long. Germline CDR1 MRHNA, CDR2 SNTAGT. Here the CDR3 DNA reads TGTGCCAGCAGGGGACCGACAGGGTCCCAACTGTTCTTC. This codes for CASRGPTGSQLFF.

This chain joins TRBV19 and TRBJ1-5, with 7 nucleotides matching TRBD1. The CDR3 length is 16 residues. V shed 3 bases and J 3 bases; nucleotides not matched to a gene: 8. In germline, CDR1 is LNHDA, CDR2 SQIVND (reference sequence). CDR3 sequence (DNA): TGTGCCAGTAGTATCGACAGGGCACGGAACAATCAGCCCCAGCATTTT. It translates to CASSIDRARNNQPQHF. The entire variable domain, with the rest obtained from reference TRBV19 and TRBJ1-5, is as follows: DGGITQSPKYLFRKEGQNVTLSCEQNLNHDAMYWYRQDPGQGLRLIYYSQIVNDFQKGDIAEGYSVSREKKESFPLTVTSAQKNPTAFYLCASSIDRARNNQPQHFGDGTRLSIL.

The genes are TRBV27 and TRBJ1-2, with D possibly being TRBD1 (5 bases). V was trimmed by 5 bases and J by 7 bases, leaving 20 bases between them. The CDR3 covers 15 residues. CDR1 MNHEY and CDR2 SMNVEV come from the germline V gene (reference sequence). CDR3 bases: TGTGCCAGCAGTGTCTCCAGGGTCGGCCTCCTTGGCTACACCTTC. It codes for CASSVSRVGLLGYTF.

This chain links TRBV11-2 with TRBJ2-1, with 8 bases lining up with TRBD1. This CDR3 spans 16 amino acids. Germline assignment: CDR1 SGHAT and CDR2 FQNNGV. V gave up 5 bases and J gave up 5 bases; unmatched junction bases: 11. The CDR3 is CASSINTGTGNNEQFF. Here the CDR3 DNA reads TGTGCCAGCAGCATAAATACCGGGACAGGCAACAATGAGCAGTTCTTC.

The chain carries TRBV29-1 and TRBJ1-2, with 7 bases matching TRBD1. V shed 5 bases, J shed 4 bases, and the junction held 7 bases outside the gene matches. CDR3 length: 13 residues. Germline values: CDR1 SQVTM, CDR2 ANQGSEA. The CDR3 coding sequence is TGCAGCGTTACAAGACAGGGCCGCTATGGCTACACCTTC. It encodes CSVTRQGRYGYTF.

This chain links TRBV9 with TRBJ2-5, with 11 bases fitting TRBD2. This CDR3 region has 14 residues. The germline gives CDR1 SGDLS, CDR2 YYNGEE. Losses at the gene ends were 3 bases for V and 5 bases for J; bases not matched to a gene: 3. The CDR3 loop is CASSGLAGGETQYF. The CDR3, as DNA: TGTGCCAGCAGCGGGCTAGCGGGAGGTGAGACCCAGTACTTC.

The chain has TRBV12-3 or TRBV12-4 and TRBJ1-6; D is uncertain. V gave up 2 bases and J gave up 7 bases, with 6 bases separating them. This CDR3 spans 13 amino acids. This CDR3 is CASSLMSNSPLHF. CDR3 nucleotide sequence: TGTGCCAGCAGTTTAATGTCGAATTCACCCCTCCACTTT.